A single sample gave rise to the 26 T cell receptor beta chains below, sequenced in a study of blood T cell repertoires in COVID-19. Assay used: immunoSEQ multiplex PCR; TCRdb lists only in-frame clones, some missing. This table has 320,000 or so clones, about 90% appearing once. Sequencing input: PBMCs or T cells enriched from blood (not recorded which). The origin of the receptors is a woman in her twenties or thirties who had recovered from COVID-19.

The chain recombines TRBV2 with TRBJ1-1, with 8 bases that match TRBD1. CDR1 SNHLY and CDR2 FYNNEI come from the germline V gene. J gave up 6 bases and V 7 bases, and 13 bases lay outside the gene matches. CDR3 length: 15 amino acids. The CDR3 nucleotides read TGTGCCAGCATCTCAGGGGGCCGTGCGAAGTCTGAAGCTTTCTTT. This translates into CASISGGRAKSEAFF.

The chain couples TRBV28 to TRBJ2-7; TRBD1 matches at 10 bases. Germline values: CDR1 MDHEN, CDR2 SYDVKM. The CDR3 is 14 amino acids. V lost 6 bases, J lost 2 bases, and 4 bases stayed unmatched. In nucleotides, the CDR3 is TGTGCCAGCAGCCACGGACAGGGGGCCTACGAGCAGTACTTC. Translation: CASSHGQGAYEQYF.

CDR3 coding DNA: TGTGCCAGCAGCTTAGCCAATTCAGGGGCCTATGGCTACACCTTC. The encoded protein is CASSLANSGAYGYTF. This sequence joins TRBV7-9 and TRBJ1-2; D perhaps matches TRBD1 (6 bases). The CDR3 consists of 15 residues. V was cut by 0 bases and J by 4 bases, with 12 bases left in between. Germline CDR1 is SEHNR and CDR2 is FQNEAQ (reference sequence).

The count of this clone is one. The chain uses TRBV7-2 and TRBJ2-3; 7 bases match TRBD1. V shed 0 bases and J 10 bases; nucleotides not matched to a gene: 4. The CDR3 sequence is 13 residues long. CDR1 SGHTA and CDR2 FQGNSA come from the germline V gene. CDR3 region: CASSLAGTEAQYF. The CDR3 DNA is TGTGCCAGCAGCTTAGCCGGGACAGAAGCGCAGTATTTT. Combining the CDR3 with reference TRBV7-2 and TRBJ2-3 gives the whole variable domain GAGVSQSPSNKVTEKGKDVELRCDPISGHTALYWYRQSLGQGLEFLIYFQGNSAPDKSGLPSDRFSAERTGGSVSTLTIQRTQQEDSAVYLCASSLAGTEAQYFGPGTRLTVL.

The chain carries TRBV6-1 and TRBJ1-5, with D perhaps TRBD1 (6 bases). V was pared by 2 bases and J by 5 bases, with 10 bases between. Per the germline V gene, CDR1 is MNHNS and CDR2 is SASEGT. The CDR3 has 14 residues. The CDR3 nucleotides are TGTGCCAGCAGTGAAAAGGGGGGGTATCAGCCCCAGCATTTT. Its translation is CASSEKGGYQPQHF.

The chain is built from TRBV5-6 and TRBJ2-3; D ambiguous. The V gene's germline CDR1 is SGHDT and CDR2 YYEEEE. This CDR3 is 15 amino acids long. V was cut by 0 bases and J by 2 bases, with 10 bases left in between. CDR3 sequence (DNA): TGTGCCAGCAGCTTGGGCGTCCTCCCCACAGATACGCAGTATTTT. Translated: CASSLGVLPTDTQYF.

The V gene is TRBV27, the J gene TRBJ2-7; 9 nucleotides agree with TRBD2. V was pared by 3 bases and J by 5 bases, with 8 bases of the junction left unmatched. Germline lookup yields CDR1 MNHEY and CDR2 SMNVEV (reference sequence). CDR3 length: 15 residues. As DNA, the CDR3 is TGTGCCAGCAGTTTTCGAGCGGGGGGTAGCAACGAGCAGTACTTC. This encodes CASSFRAGGSNEQYF.

The chain links TRBV6-5 to TRBJ2-6; a weak D match, TRBD2 (5 bases). Germline V gene data show CDR1 as MNHEY and CDR2 as SVGAGI. This CDR3 comprises 15 residues. Deletions cut 2 bases from V and 3 bases from J, with 8 bases between. The CDR3 sequence: CASSYRGLGANVLTF. The CDR3 region has the DNA TGTGCCAGCAGTTACCGAGGGCTTGGGGCCAACGTCCTGACTTTC.

The rearrangement uses TRBV11-2 and TRBJ2-7; D possibly corresponds to TRBD1 (6 bases). The V end lost 5 bases, the J end lost 0 bases, and 14 bases lay between the germline ends. Germline lookup yields CDR1 SGHAT and CDR2 FQNNGV. The CDR3 totals 15 residues. DNA for the CDR3: TGTGCCAGCAGCCCCAACAGGGTTGCCTCCTACGAGCAGTACTTC. This sequence encodes CASSPNRVASYEQYF.

This chain links TRBV19 with TRBJ1-6; 8 nucleotides match TRBD1. Germline assignment: CDR1 LNHDA and CDR2 SQIVND (reference sequence). Unmatched junction bases numbered 4, after V lost 4 bases and J lost 5 bases. The CDR3 totals 15 residues. CDR3 amino acids: CASSKGQGNNSPLHF. CDR3 DNA: TGTGCCAGTAGTAAAGGACAGGGAAATAATTCACCCCTCCACTTT.

This rearrangement joins TRBV9 to TRBJ1-5; D possibly corresponds to TRBD1 (5 bases). The germline V gene encodes CDR1 SGDLS and CDR2 YYNGEE. The CDR3 extends over 15 amino acids. The V end was cut by 4 bases, the J end by 3 bases, with 14 bases between. Here the CDR3 DNA reads TGTGCCAGCAGCCCCGTGGGGGGGGTCAATCAGCCCCAGCATTTT. This sequence encodes CASSPVGGVNQPQHF.

CDR3 residues: CASSPRAGRETQYF. Written as DNA, the CDR3 is TGTGCCAGCAGTCCACGAGCGGGGCGGGAGACCCAGTACTTC. The chain couples TRBV25-1 to TRBJ2-5, with 7 bases lining up with TRBD2. Trimming took 5 bases from V and 5 from J; bases not matched to a gene: 8. This CDR3 has 14 residues. Germline V gives CDR1 MGHDK, CDR2 SYGVNS.

This clone was detected once. The chain carries TRBV30 and TRBJ2-3, with 8 bases identical to TRBD2. The CDR3 sequence is 14 residues long. Germline values: CDR1 GTSNPN, CDR2 SVGIG (reference sequence). With V trimmed by 4 bases and J by 7 bases, 10 bases remained unmatched. CDR3 coding DNA: TGTGCCTGGAAGATAGCGGGGACGACCCATACGCAGTATTTT. This gives the protein CAWKIAGTTHTQYF.

The CDR3 DNA reads TGTGCCTGGAGAGGGCTAGCGAGGCACGAGCAGTACTTC. Its protein is CAWRGLARHEQYF. The chain employs TRBV30 and TRBJ2-7, with D perhaps matching TRBD2 (6 bases). The CDR3 consists of 13 residues. Trimming took off 3 bases at V and 5 bases at J, with 14 bases between the two ends. In germline, CDR1 is GTSNPN, CDR2 SVGIG (reference sequence).

The J gene is TRBJ2-7, the V gene TRBV20-1, with D perhaps matching TRBD1 (5 bases). Germline lookup yields CDR1 DFQATT and CDR2 SNEGSKA (reference sequence). CDR3 length: 11 amino acids. V lost 7 bases, J lost 2 bases, and 9 bases lay in between. CDR3 in amino acids: CSVPGTYEQYF. CDR3 sequence (DNA): TGCAGTGTACCAGGGACCTACGAGCAGTACTTC.

Only one count was recorded for this clone. The chain uses TRBV5-5 and TRBJ2-1, with TRBD1 as a possible D gene (6 bases). V was trimmed by 6 bases and J by 2 bases, leaving 12 bases between them. The CDR3 consists of 14 residues. Per the germline V gene, CDR1 is SGHKS and CDR2 is YYEKEE (reference sequence). CDR3 in amino acids: CASNRRDTYNEQFF. The CDR3 nucleotides are TGTGCCAGCAACCGCCGGGACACCTACAATGAGCAGTTCTTC. The complete variable domain, with remaining parts taken from reference TRBV5-5 and TRBJ2-1, reads DAGVTQSPTHLIKTRGQQVTLRCSPISGHKSVSWYQQVLGQGPQFIFQYYEKEERGRGNFPDRFSARQFPNYSSELNVNALLLGDSALYLCASNRRDTYNEQFFGPGTRLTVL.

This chain connects TRBV28 to TRBJ1-1; a weak D match, TRBD1 (6 bases). The CDR3 consists of 15 residues. Trimming shortened V by 6 bases and J by 1 base, and 15 bases separated the two germline ends. Germline V CDR1 and CDR2: MDHEN, SYDVKM. CDR3 protein: CASSFPRGQNTEAFF. The DNA for the CDR3 is TGTGCCAGCAGCTTCCCACGGGGACAGAACACTGAAGCTTTCTTT.

The chain couples TRBV10-3 to TRBJ1-2, with D perhaps matching TRBD1 (5 bases). Germline V CDR1 and CDR2: ENHRY, SYGVKD. V was shortened by 9 bases and J by 2 bases, with 13 bases between the two germline ends. The CDR3 loop spans 13 amino acids. The CDR3 DNA reads as TGTGCCATTCCTAATGACAGCAACTATGGCTACACCTTC. Translated, it gives CAIPNDSNYGYTF.

The CDR3 reads CASSGDRSSYEQYF. In DNA, the CDR3 is TGTGCCAGCAGTGGGGACAGGTCCTCCTACGAGCAGTACTTC. The chain has TRBV2 and TRBJ2-7; 8 bases are shared with TRBD1. The length of the CDR3 is 14 residues. After removal of 4 bases from V and 0 bases from J, the junction contained 2 bases not matched to a gene. Germline values: CDR1 SNHLY, CDR2 FYNNEI.

The chain joins TRBV10-1 to TRBJ1-1; D might be TRBD1 (5 bases). The CDR3 runs to 14 residues. The ends were cut back, 0 bases at V and 6 bases at J, with 11 bases in the middle. Germline lookup yields CDR1 WNHNN and CDR2 SYGVQD (reference sequence). The DNA for the CDR3 is TGCGCCAGCAGTGAGTCTGCAGGGTATGCTGAAGCTTTCTTT. This encodes CASSESAGYAEAFF.

The rearrangement links TRBV9 to TRBJ2-3; the D is unclear. CDR1 SGDLS and CDR2 YYNGEE come from the germline V gene. This CDR3 is built from 14 residues. Trimming removed 0 bases at V and 5 bases at J, with 10 bases between. For the CDR3, the DNA is TGTGCCAGCAGCGTAGCCCCAAATCAAGATACGCAGTATTTT. Translation: CASSVAPNQDTQYF.

This rearrangement joins TRBV14 to TRBJ1-6; D not certain. V lost 1 base and J 4 bases, leaving 11 bases between the germline ends. Germline-derived CDR1 and CDR2 are SGHDN and FVKESK. The CDR3 contains 16 residues. CDR3 residues: CASSQASWQYNSPLHF. The CDR3 DNA reads TGTGCCAGCAGCCAAGCGTCATGGCAATATAATTCACCCCTCCACTTT.

The rearrangement joins TRBV9 to TRBJ2-1, with 8 positions matching TRBD1. This CDR3 has 15 amino acids. Trimming at V came to 3 bases and at J to 2 bases, leaving 4 bases not matched to a gene. Looked up from germline, CDR1 is SGDLS and CDR2 is YYNGEE. The DNA of the CDR3 is TGTGCCAGCAGCGCTGGACAGGGAACCTACAATGAGCAGTTCTTC. It is translated as CASSAGQGTYNEQFF.

The rearrangement uses TRBV5-6 and TRBJ1-2; TRBD1 aligns across 8 bases. The V gene end was trimmed by 4 bases and the J gene end by 8 bases; junction bases not matched to a gene: 13. Germline CDR1 and CDR2: SGHDT and YYEEEE. This CDR3 comprises 15 residues. CDR3 nucleotide sequence: TGTGCCAGCAGCGGGATGAGGCAGGGGGCGATCGGCTACACCTTC. This translates into CASSGMRQGAIGYTF.

This rearrangement joins TRBV3-1 (or the pseudogene TRBV3-2) to TRBJ1-1; the D is unclear. This CDR3 is built from 14 residues. Germline CDR1 and CDR2: LGHDT and YNNKEL (reference sequence). Trimming removed 4 bases at V and 1 base at J, with 10 bases between. In nucleotides, the CDR3 is TGTGCCAGCAGCCGTCAAGCCCCGAACACTGAAGCTTTCTTT. It specifies CASSRQAPNTEAFF.

The rearrangement links TRBV7-9 to TRBJ2-7; D is undetermined. Looked up from germline, CDR1 is SEHNR and CDR2 is FQNEAQ (reference sequence). This CDR3 is 12 amino acids long. V was clipped by 5 bases and J by 9 bases, with 14 bases between them. The chain's CDR3 is CASSQQAFGQYF. The CDR3 region has the DNA TGTGCCAGCAGCCAGCAGGCCTTTGGGCAGTACTTC.